This TCR beta chain was sequenced during a study of cytomegalovirus exposure and HLA in healthy donors. Study observations and caveats: In a later analysis, V- and J-gene trimming of beta chains associated with a DCLRE1C missense variant, replicated independently. In a later analysis, productive TCRs from donors in an Asian-associated ancestry cluster reportedly carried fewer N-insertions than the cohort mean.

The CDR3 loop spans 14 amino acids. Trimming removed 0 bases from V and 8 bases from J; junction bases left unmatched: 4. Germline V gene lookup returns CDR1 MRHNA and CDR2 SNTAGT. Both 60 Vbeta primers and 13 Jbeta primers went into the PCR. Authors' methods: Roughly 10 million shared chains were among 65 million to 85 million unique TCR beta chains counted in a later analysis. The protocol was immunoSEQ multiplex PCR, while the TCRdb copy is restricted to in-frame clones and leaves out a portion. That table gives V, J and clone size, and the DNA gave D and trimming. The table shows around 100,000 clones, with approximately 80% occurring only once. This clone has just a few counts. What it binds is not known.

The receptor comes from a man younger than 40 in good health and CMV-seropositive. The sequencing sample was made of PBMCs. The J gene is TRBJ2-1, the V gene TRBV6-4, with 7 positions matching TRBD2. Written as DNA, the CDR3 is TGTGCCAGCAGTGACTCGAGCGGGGTCGATGAGCAGTTCTTC. The encoded protein is CASSDSSGVDEQFF.